The present entry profiles one T cell receptor beta chain with its context. In the original workflow: Using reference gene primer amplification, nucleated cell counts were estimated. TCRdb keeps only in-frame clones here, not all; method: immunoSEQ multiplex PCR. The DNA was the basis for D and trimming; V, J and clone size are from that table. The sample consists of 200,000 to 250,000 clones, about 84% of them appearing once. The sample originates from a study of blood T cell repertoires in COVID-19. This CDR3 has 14 amino acids. V shed 4 bases and J 6 bases; nucleotides not matched to a gene: 3. The V gene's germline CDR1 is LGHNA and CDR2 YSLEER.

The TCR comes from a man aged 55 to 70 who had recovered from COVID-19. V and J are TRBV4-3 and TRBJ1-6; 7 bases are a match to TRBD1. Input material: PBMCs or T cells enriched from blood (not recorded which). CDR3 coding DNA: TGCGCCAGCAGCCCCGGGACAGCTAATTCACCCCTCCACTTT. It encodes CASSPGTANSPLHF.